The rows below give T cell receptor beta chains drawn from one sample of a study of blood T cells in healthy people across ages. TCRdb passed the 5' RACE reads through MiXCR, listing each CDR3 protein once. This table holds over a million distinct CDR3 sequences, more than 35% found once. The source material was blood. These receptors all stem from a woman aged 55-69 years in good health. CDR3s include the opening cysteine and the closing phenylalanine or tryptophan. Fields, in order: CDR3 protein, J gene, clone size, V gene. Only some rows state a clone size, as once, few, many or a class for expanded clones.

CASSLTPDQPQHF | TRBJ1-5 | few | TRBV7-3
CATSDFQSLDPHSTDTQYF | TRBJ2-3 | . | TRBV24-1
CASSQGARTEAFF | TRBJ1-1 | few | TRBV27
CASSLARYNEQFF | TRBJ2-1 | many | TRBV11-1
CASRPGTGLGFF | TRBJ2-1 | few | TRBV28
CRASEDTEAFF | TRBJ1-1 | few | TRBV20-1
CASTPTISGRIDTQYF | TRBJ2-3 | . | TRBV28
CSGLGFNVQFF | TRBJ2-1 | . | TRBV29-1
CASSLKGRATNTGELFF | TRBJ2-2 | . | TRBV6-1
CASRQPGLWEFF | TRBJ2-1 | . | TRBV6-5
CASSPRGSQPQHF | TRBJ1-5 | few | TRBV3-1
CASSLGGLNYGYTF | TRBJ1-2 | . | TRBV18
CASSYSLAGVYNEQFF | TRBJ2-1 | . | TRBV6-5
CASSQRPGENEQFF | TRBJ2-1 | . | TRBV7-7
CASSSDVAGAYEQYF | . | . | TRBV27
CSAVEGGTNTQYF | TRBJ2-3 | . | TRBV20-1
CSVEDPGAGGVRSYGYTF | TRBJ1-2 | . | TRBV29-1
CASSQGTSGRAGYNEQFF | TRBJ2-1 | . | TRBV4-1
CATSRDRAGELFF | TRBJ2-2 | few | TRBV15
CASSLMRDLGGNEQYF | TRBJ2-5 | . | TRBV5-1
CASSPTKQGTISYEQYF | TRBJ2-7 | few | TRBV5-1
CASSQETSGINIQYF | TRBJ2-4 | . | TRBV4-2
CASSLNLAGSYEQYF | TRBJ2-7 | few | TRBV7-2
CASSVRGLNQPQHF | TRBJ1-5 | . | TRBV2
CASSVAGVNSPLHF | TRBJ1-6 | few | TRBV5-1
CATSDPVIYNEQFF | TRBJ2-1 | . | TRBV24-1
CSVRRRGTDTQYF | TRBJ2-3 | . | TRBV29-1
CASSSSGGPLIYGYTF | TRBJ1-2 | once | TRBV27
CAISESGTSGEKTQYF | TRBJ2-5 | . | TRBV10-3
CASSPVRGETQYF | TRBJ2-5 | . | TRBV4-1
CASSATGYHNEQFF | TRBJ2-1 | few | TRBV27
CASTRTSGGPYEQYF | TRBJ2-7 | few | TRBV2
CAISEAAAITEAFF | TRBJ1-1 | once | TRBV10-3
CASSSRGMGGYTF | TRBJ1-2 | few | TRBV28
CATKPPGTDTQYF | TRBJ2-3 | . | TRBV10-3
CSAIGTAQETQYF | TRBJ2-5 | few | TRBV20-1
CATSTRDGQETQYF | . | . | TRBV15
CASSPLGYKNIQYF | TRBJ2-4 | . | TRBV27
CASSQANLYSYNEQFF | TRBJ2-1 | . | TRBV3-1
CASSSRGGSAETQYF | TRBJ2-5 | . | TRBV11-2
CASSSRGEKETQYF | TRBJ2-5 | few | TRBV6-5
CASKGRSSYNEQFF | TRBJ2-1 | . | TRBV10-2
CASSLGLGQGSNSPLHF | TRBJ1-6 | . | TRBV11-2